The 17 T cell receptor beta chains reported below all come from one sample, sequenced in a study of shared clonotypes between healthy human individuals. Repertoires were generated with immunoSEQ multiplex PCR, while TCRdb's copy carries only in-frame clones and drops some. The sample includes about 1 million clones, about three quarters of them seen just once. The sequencing sample was made of memory CD4+ T cells sorted from blood. Subset noted: CD45RA-negative fraction. The receptor source for this set is a man aged 18-30 years in good health.

The chain is built from TRBV11-1 and TRBJ2-2; 10 positions agree with TRBD2. The CDR3 length is 15 residues. V was pared by 4 bases and J by 6 bases, with 5 bases of the junction left unmatched. CDR1 and CDR2 from the germline V gene are SGHAT and FQDESV (reference sequence). The CDR3 reads CASSSSGGVPGELFF. For the CDR3, the DNA is TGTGCCAGCAGCTCGAGCGGGGGGGTTCCCGGGGAGCTGTTTTTT.

The V call is TRBV28, the J call TRBJ2-5; 9 bases are shared with TRBD2. This CDR3 has 14 amino acids. With 6 bases clipped from V and 5 bases from J, the junction kept 7 bases outside the gene matches. CDR1 and CDR2 from the germline V gene are MDHEN and SYDVKM. CDR3 sequence (DNA): TGTGCCAGCAGCCGCGGGGGGGCCCCCGAGACCCAGTACTTC. Translated, it gives CASSRGGAPETQYF.

In its sample, this clone was seen many times. The chain is built from TRBV18 and TRBJ2-1; 9 bases align to TRBD2. The CDR3 length is 17 residues. Germline assignment: CDR1 KGHSH and CDR2 LQKENI. Trimming cost V 0 bases and J 4 bases; bases outside gene matches: 7. CDR3 nucleotide sequence: TGTGCCAGCTCACCACCGCGGGGGACTAGCTCGTACAATGAGCAGTTCTTC. Translation: CASSPPRGTSSYNEQFF.

The DNA for the CDR3 is TGTGCCAGCAGCACCAAAGCCCGGGTCGAGCAGTACTTC. It specifies CASSTKARVEQYF. The rearrangement joins TRBV7-2 to TRBJ2-7; D gene ambiguous. Trimming shortened V by 5 bases and J by 6 bases, and 14 bases separated the two germline ends. CDR1 SGHTA and CDR2 FQGNSA come from the germline V gene. The CDR3 is 13 amino acids.

This clone was found a few times. The chain combines TRBV9 with TRBJ1-2; 10 nucleotides agree with TRBD1. Germline V gene lookup returns CDR1 SGDLS and CDR2 YYNGEE. With V trimmed by 3 bases and J by 4 bases, 12 bases remained unmatched. The CDR3 loop spans 17 amino acids. The CDR3 DNA is TGTGCCAGCAGCGAGCGCCCGGGGACAGGGGAAGGCTATGGCTACACCTTC. This encodes CASSERPGTGEGYGYTF.

The V call is TRBV7-2, the J call TRBJ2-1; 7 nucleotides line up with TRBD1. V shed 5 bases, J shed 9 bases, and the junction held 4 bases outside the gene matches. This CDR3 has 12 residues. The germline V gene encodes CDR1 SGHTA and CDR2 FQGNSA. The CDR3 spells CASSQQGFEQFF. The CDR3 DNA reads as TGTGCCAGCAGCCAACAGGGGTTTGAGCAGTTCTTC.

This clone was counted only a few times. The rearrangement links TRBV10-1 to TRBJ2-2, with D maybe TRBD1 (5 bases). The germline gives CDR1 WNHNN, CDR2 SYGVQD (reference sequence). This CDR3 contains 14 residues. V shed 4 bases and J shed 5 bases, with 11 bases lying between them. The CDR3 reads CASSARVATGELFF. CDR3 in DNA: TGCGCCAGCAGTGCCAGGGTTGCAACCGGGGAGCTGTTTTTT.

The J gene is TRBJ2-2, the V gene TRBV7-8, with 9 bases aligning to TRBD2. J lost 3 bases, V lost 1 base, and 6 bases had no gene match. This CDR3 has 17 residues. Germline loops: CDR1 SGHVS, CDR2 FQNEAQ. CDR3 sequence (DNA): TGTGCCAGCAGCTTAGTTCGCGGGAGGGCGTACACCGGGGAGCTGTTTTTT. Translating gives CASSLVRGRAYTGELFF.

The V call is TRBV11-2, the J call TRBJ2-1; 11 nucleotides agree with TRBD2. V shed 1 base and J 10 bases; nucleotides not matched to a gene: 6. The germline gives CDR1 SGHAT, CDR2 FQNNGV. The CDR3 sequence is 15 residues long. The CDR3 DNA reads TGTGCCAGCAGCTTAGTCCTAGCGGGAGGAGGCGAGCAGTTCTTC. Amino acid sequence: CASSLVLAGGGEQFF.

The gene calls are TRBV7-9 and TRBJ1-5; TRBD1 is a possible D gene (6 bases). V was cut by 5 bases and J by 4 bases, with 15 bases left in between. The CDR3 has 15 amino acids. CDR1 is SEHNR and CDR2 is FQNEAQ in the germline V gene (reference sequence). The CDR3 loop is CASSAGGAINQPQHF. The CDR3 DNA reads TGTGCCAGCAGCGCCGGGGGGGCGATTAATCAGCCCCAGCATTTT.

The CDR3 bases are TGTGCCAGCAGCTTTACCAGCGGGGGGCGATTTGAGCAGTACTTC. Translation gives CASSFTSGGRFEQYF. This rearrangement joins TRBV11-2 to TRBJ2-7; 9 bases fit TRBD2. Germline V CDR1 and CDR2: SGHAT, FQNNGV. J gave up 7 bases and V 3 bases, and 10 bases lay outside the gene matches. There are 15 residues in the CDR3. Variable domain in full (rest from reference TRBV11-2 and TRBJ2-7): EAGVAQSPRYKIIEKRQSVAFWCNPISGHATLYWYQQILGQGPKLLIQFQNNGVVDDSQLPKDRFSAERLKGVDSTLKIQPAKLEDSAVYLCASSFTSGGRFEQYFGPGTRLTVT.

Points on this clone: Other DNA sequences from this sample encode an identical CDR3 as well. V is TRBV6-1 and J is TRBJ2-7; D gene uncertain. The germline V gene encodes CDR1 MNHNS and CDR2 SASEGT. Trimming cost V 6 bases and J 3 bases, with 9 bases left between them. This CDR3 has 12 residues. The CDR3 DNA reads as TGTGCCAGCAGCAGCCTACGCTACGAGCAGTACTTC. Protein product: CASSSLRYEQYF.

CDR3 DNA: TGTGCCAGCACTCGGGAGGGGGCAACCTACGAGCAGTACTTC. Its translation: CASTREGATYEQYF. J is TRBJ2-7 and V is TRBV2; a possible D gene is TRBD2 (8 bases). CDR3 length equals 14 residues. The germline V and J ends were trimmed by 7 bases and 2 bases, with 15 bases remaining between them. Germline V lookup: CDR1 SNHLY, CDR2 FYNNEI.

The gene calls are TRBV5-1 and TRBJ1-1; 9 bases line up with TRBD1. J gave up 7 bases and V 4 bases, and 8 bases lay outside the gene matches. The CDR3 extends over 14 amino acids. From germline, CDR1 is SGHRS and CDR2 YFSETQ. The CDR3 nucleotides read TGCGCCAGCAGCGGATTACAGGGGGCGAGTGAAGCTTTCTTT. Its protein product is CASSGLQGASEAFF. The entire variable domain, with the rest obtained from reference TRBV5-1 and TRBJ1-1, is as follows: KAGVTQTPRYLIKTRGQQVTLSCSPISGHRSVSWYQQTPGQGLQFLFEYFSETQRNKGNFPGRFSGRQFSNSRSEMNVSTLELGDSALYLCASSGLQGASEAFFGQGTRLTVV.

V and J are TRBV27 and TRBJ2-5; D perhaps matches TRBD1 (5 bases). The germline V and J ends were trimmed by 3 bases and 0 bases, with 11 bases remaining between them. The CDR3 has 15 residues. Germline assignment: CDR1 MNHEY and CDR2 SMNVEV (reference sequence). CDR3 coding DNA: TGTGCCAGCAGTTTCCAACAGGAGTACCAAGAGACCCAGTACTTC. Amino acid sequence: CASSFQQEYQETQYF.

V gene TRBV5-1 combines with J gene TRBJ2-1; 11 nucleotides line up with TRBD2. The CDR3 is made up of 19 amino acids. Trimming removed 2 bases from V and 0 bases from J; junction bases left unmatched: 10. Looked up from germline, CDR1 is SGHRS and CDR2 is YFSETQ. The CDR3 DNA reads as TGCGCCAGCAGCTTCTTAGTAGCGGGAGGGCCGGGCTCCTACAATGAGCAGTTCTTC. The encoded protein is CASSFLVAGGPGSYNEQFF.

The rearrangement uses TRBV5-5 and TRBJ1-2, with D unresolved. The CDR3 consists of 16 residues. The V and J ends lost 0 bases and 0 bases respectively, with 12 bases between them. The germline CDR1 and CDR2 sequences are SGHKS and YYEKEE (reference sequence). Here the CDR3 reads CASSLAPTHANYGYTF. The CDR3 region has the DNA TGTGCCAGCAGCTTGGCCCCGACGCATGCTAACTATGGCTACACCTTC. The full variable domain, its missing parts supplied by reference TRBV5-5 and TRBJ1-2, is DAGVTQSPTHLIKTRGQQVTLRCSPISGHKSVSWYQQVLGQGPQFIFQYYEKEERGRGNFPDRFSARQFPNYSSELNVNALLLGDSALYLCASSLAPTHANYGYTFGSGTRLTVV.